This T cell receptor beta chain was recovered during a study of T-cell reconstitution after alpha-beta-depleted transplantation in children. This clonotype has just a few counts. Trimming took off 3 bases at V and 5 bases at J, with 6 bases between the two ends. This CDR3 has 13 amino acids. CDR1 is KGHDR, CDR2 SFDVKD, per germline. It was with unique molecular identifiers that the TCRbeta library was prepared. TCRdb re-called the PCR reads with MiXCR, one entry per CDR3 protein. The table records a few hundred thousand distinct CDR3 sequences, 20% to 30% of them present only once. The rearrangement uses TRBV24-1 and TRBJ2-2; D perhaps matches TRBD1 (5 bases). This sequence originates from a boy under two years old with Wiskott-Aldrich syndrome, due to receive a stem cell transplant. Sequencing was performed on PBMCs, taken before TCRalphabeta/CD19-depleted stem cell transplant. This CDR3 reads CATSDDSTGELFF. The CDR3 nucleotides read TGTGCCACCAGTGATGACAGTACCGGGGAGCTGTTTTTT.